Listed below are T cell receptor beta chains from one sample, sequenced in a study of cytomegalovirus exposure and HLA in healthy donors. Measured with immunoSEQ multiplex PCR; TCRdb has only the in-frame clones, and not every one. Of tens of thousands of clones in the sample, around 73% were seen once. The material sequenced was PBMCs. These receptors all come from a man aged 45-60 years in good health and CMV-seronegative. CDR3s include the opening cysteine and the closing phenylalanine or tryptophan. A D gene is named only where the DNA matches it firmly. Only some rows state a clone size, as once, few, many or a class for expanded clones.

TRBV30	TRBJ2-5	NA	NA	CAWSVQGGITETQYF	TGTGCCTGGAGTGTACAGGGAGGGATTACGGAGACCCAGTACTTC
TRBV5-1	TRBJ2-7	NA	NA	CASSSLRGQYF	TGCGCCAGCAGCTCTTTACGAGGGCAGTACTTC
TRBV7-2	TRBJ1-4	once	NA	CASSQSSRTNEKLFF	TGTGCCAGCAGCCAAAGTTCGAGAACTAATGAAAAACTGTTTTTT
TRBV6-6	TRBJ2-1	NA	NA	CASSYSGRSNEQFF	TGTGCCAGCAGTTACTCTGGCCGTTCGAATGAGCAGTTCTTC
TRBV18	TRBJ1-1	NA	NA	CASSLQQGNTEAFF	TGTGCCAGCTCACTTCAACAGGGTAACACTGAAGCTTTCTTT
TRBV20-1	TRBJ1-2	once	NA	CSAKYIYGYTF	TGCAGTGCCAAGTACATCTATGGCTACACCTTC
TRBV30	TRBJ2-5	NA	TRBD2	CACRGDGETQYF	TGTGCCTGTCGGGGGGATGGAGAGACCCAGTACTTC
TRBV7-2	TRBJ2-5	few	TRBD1	CASSIMSGQGGETQYF	TGTGCCAGCAGCATCATGTCGGGACAGGGGGGGGAGACCCAGTACTTC
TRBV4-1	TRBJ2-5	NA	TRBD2	CASSLGLAGAETQYF	TGCGCCAGCAGCTTAGGACTAGCGGGGGCTGAGACCCAGTACTTC
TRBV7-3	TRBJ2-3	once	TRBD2	CASSFTGGATDTQYF	TGTGCCAGCAGCTTCACGGGGGGGGCAACAGATACGCAGTATTTT
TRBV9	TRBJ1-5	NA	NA	CASSEGPGVNNQPQHF	TGTGCCAGCAGCGAGGGGCCTGGAGTAAACAATCAGCCCCAGCATTTT
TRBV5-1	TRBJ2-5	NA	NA	CASSPLTRGSETQYF	TGCGCCAGCAGCCCCCTGACTAGGGGCTCAGAGACCCAGTACTTC
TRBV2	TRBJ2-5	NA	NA	CASSGVSQETQYF	TGTGCCAGCAGTGGAGTATCCCAAGAGACCCAGTACTTC
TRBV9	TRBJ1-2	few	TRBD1	CASSVRRQGQGGGYTF	TGTGCCAGCAGCGTAAGGAGGCAGGGACAGGGGGGTGGCTACACCTTC
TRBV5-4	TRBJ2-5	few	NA	CASGAGLRGLTQYF	TGTGCCAGCGGGGCAGGGCTTCGTGGGTTGACCCAGTACTTC
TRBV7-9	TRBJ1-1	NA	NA	CASSPPRVLQEPNTEAFF	TGTGCCAGCAGCCCCCCGAGAGTACTCCAAGAACCGAACACTGAAGCTTTCTTT
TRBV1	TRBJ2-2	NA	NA	CTSSHAGPGLLPYRGELFF	TGCACCAGCAGCCATGCCGGTCCGGGACTACTACCTTACAGGGGGGAGCTGTTTTTT
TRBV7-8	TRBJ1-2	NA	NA	CASSLLAGAYGYTF	TGTGCCAGCAGCTTACTTGCGGGCGCCTATGGCTACACCTTC
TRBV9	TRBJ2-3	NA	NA	CASSVAGGQTTDTQYF	TGTGCCAGCAGCGTAGCCGGGGGACAGACCACAGATACGCAGTATTTT
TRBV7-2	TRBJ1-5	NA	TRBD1	CASSWGQGLFQPQHF	TGTGCCAGCAGCTGGGGACAGGGGCTGTTTCAGCCCCAGCATTTT
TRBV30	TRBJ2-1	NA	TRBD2	CAWSRTSILSDEQFF	TGTGCCTGGAGTCGGACTAGCATCTTGTCGGATGAGCAGTTCTTC
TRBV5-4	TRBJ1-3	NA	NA	CASSILGPGNTIYF	TGTGCCAGCAGTATACTTGGTCCTGGAAACACCATATATTTT
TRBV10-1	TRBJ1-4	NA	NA	CASLQGYKVGNEKLFF	TGCGCCAGCCTTCAGGGGTATAAGGTGGGTAATGAAAAACTGTTTTTT
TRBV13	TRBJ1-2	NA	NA	CASSSWGGGSDGYTF	TGTGCCAGCAGCTCCTGGGGTGGTGGGAGTGATGGCTACACCTTC
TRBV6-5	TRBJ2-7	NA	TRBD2	CASSQLAGSSYEQYF	TGTGCCAGCAGCCAGCTAGCGGGGAGCTCCTACGAGCAGTACTTC
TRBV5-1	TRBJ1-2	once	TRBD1	CASSRDRVDGYTF	TGCGCCAGCAGCCGGGACAGGGTGGATGGCTACACCTTC
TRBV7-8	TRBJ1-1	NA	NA	CASSLATRTANTEAFF	TGTGCCAGCAGCTTAGCGACGCGGACAGCGAACACTGAAGCTTTCTTT
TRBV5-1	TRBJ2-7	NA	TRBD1	CASSLESLPAGQVSF	TGCGCCAGCAGCTTGGAGAGCCTCCCCGCGGGACAGGTCTCCTTC
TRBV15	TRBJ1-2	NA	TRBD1	CATSRDNWDRDYGYTF	TGTGCCACCAGCAGAGATAATTGGGACAGGGACTATGGCTACACCTTC
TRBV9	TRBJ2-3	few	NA	CASSQFGRAGTDTQYF	TGTGCCAGCAGTCAATTCGGCAGGGCGGGCACAGATACGCAGTATTTT
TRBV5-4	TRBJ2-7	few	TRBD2	CASSAGAFGGGLGWEQYF	TGTGCCAGCAGCGCAGGGGCCTTCGGGGGGGGGCTAGGATGGGAGCAGTACTTC
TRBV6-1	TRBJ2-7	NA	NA	CASSEAHWGEGYEQYF	TGTGCCAGCAGTGAAGCGCATTGGGGAGAGGGCTACGAGCAGTACTTC
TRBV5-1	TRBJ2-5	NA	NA	CASNDRVQETQYF	TGCGCCAGCAATGATCGGGTCCAAGAGACCCAGTACTTC
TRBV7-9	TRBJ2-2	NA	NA	CAIPRGGTTGELFF	TGTGCCATCCCAAGGGGGGGTACAACCGGGGAGCTGTTTTTT
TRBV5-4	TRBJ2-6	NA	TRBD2	CASSSADLSAGGLGANVLTF	TGTGCCAGCAGCTCCGCCGATCTCTCAGCGGGGGGGCTCGGGGCCAACGTCCTGACTTTC
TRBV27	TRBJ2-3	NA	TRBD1	CASSFTQGAVSDTQYF	TGTGCCAGCAGTTTTACACAGGGGGCGGTATCAGATACGCAGTATTTT
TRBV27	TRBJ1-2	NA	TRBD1	CASSWDRAHGYTF	TGTGCCAGCAGTTGGGACAGGGCGCATGGCTACACCTTC
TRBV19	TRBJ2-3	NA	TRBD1	CASSPGQGVSDTQYF	TGTGCCAGTTCTCCGGGACAGGGGGTATCTGATACGCAGTATTTT
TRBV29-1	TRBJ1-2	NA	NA	CSVDSDGYTF	TGCAGCGTTGACAGCGATGGCTACACCTTC
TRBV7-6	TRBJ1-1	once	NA	CASSLARYTEAFF	TGTGCCAGCAGCTTAGCGCGATACACTGAAGCTTTCTTT
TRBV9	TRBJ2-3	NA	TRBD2	CASSRGVRGAKDTQYF	TGTGCCAGCAGCCGAGGGGTGCGGGGGGCCAAAGATACGCAGTATTTT